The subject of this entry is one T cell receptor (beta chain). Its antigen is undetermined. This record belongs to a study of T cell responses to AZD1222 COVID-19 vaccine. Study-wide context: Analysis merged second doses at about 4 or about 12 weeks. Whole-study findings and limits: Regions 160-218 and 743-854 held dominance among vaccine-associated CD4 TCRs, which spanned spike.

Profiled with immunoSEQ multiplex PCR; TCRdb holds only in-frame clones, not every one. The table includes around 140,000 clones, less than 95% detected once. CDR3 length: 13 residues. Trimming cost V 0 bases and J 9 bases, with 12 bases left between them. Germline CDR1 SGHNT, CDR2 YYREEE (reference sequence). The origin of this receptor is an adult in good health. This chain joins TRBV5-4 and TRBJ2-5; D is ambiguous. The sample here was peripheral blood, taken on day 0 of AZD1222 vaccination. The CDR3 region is CASSLDSIGAQYF. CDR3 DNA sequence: TGTGCCAGCAGCTTGGATTCAATTGGGGCCCAGTACTTC.